A single sample gave rise to the 22 T cell receptor beta chains below, sequenced in a study of shared clonotypes between healthy human individuals. Only CD45RO-negative cells positively selected for CCR7 counted as naive CD8 cells, so terminally differentiated effector memory CD45RA+ cells were excluded. The data were produced by immunoSEQ multiplex PCR, yet TCRdb's version contains in-frame clones alone and is incomplete. The sample lists millions of clones, 90% to 95% seen once, with over 1.5% in the top ten. Sequencing input: naive CD8+ T cells from PBMCs. Receptors were obtained from a man aged 18 to 30 in good health. Some clones in this sample may be carry-over from other donors' samples.

V gene TRBV28 combines with J gene TRBJ1-1, with unresolved D. CDR3 length: 14 amino acids. Germline loops: CDR1 MDHEN, CDR2 SYDVKM. V lost 8 bases and J 10 bases, leaving 23 bases between the germline ends. The CDR3 DNA reads as TGTGCCAGCTGCGTAGGAGGGCGCGACGGAAGAGCTTTCTTT. As protein: CASCVGGRDGRAFF.

In nucleotides, the CDR3 is TGCGCCAGCAGTCGCTACCAAGGGACAGGGGACGGCTATGGCTACACCTTC. This sequence encodes CASSRYQGTGDGYGYTF. The V gene is TRBV23-1, the J gene TRBJ1-2; 10 positions match TRBD1. TRBV23-1 is placed among ORFs of uncertain function. The V gene end was trimmed by 4 bases and the J gene end by 4 bases; junction bases not matched to a gene: 12. The CDR3 consists of 17 residues.

The chain carries TRBV5-1 and TRBJ2-1, with TRBD2 identical over 7 bases. Germline CDR1 is SGHRS and CDR2 is YFSETQ. The junction had 7 bases not matched to a gene; V was cut back by 4 bases and J by 3 bases. CDR3 length: 15 amino acids. Written as DNA, the CDR3 is TGCGCCAGCAGCCTCGACCGGGACTACTACAATGAGCAGTTCTTC. It yields the protein CASSLDRDYYNEQFF.

In DNA form, the CDR3 reads TGCGCCAGCAGCCCTATTTGGGGGTATAGCAATCAGCCCCAGCATTTT. Its translation is CASSPIWGYSNQPQHF. The chain has TRBV4-3 and TRBJ1-5; D is possibly TRBD1 (5 bases). Deletions cut 4 bases from V and 0 bases from J, with 13 bases between. The CDR3 is 16 residues long. From germline, CDR1 is LGHNA and CDR2 YSLEER.

The chain combines TRBV7-2 with TRBJ1-1, with unresolved D. Trimming shortened V by 3 bases and J by 4 bases, and 9 bases separated the two germline ends. CDR3 length: 13 residues. Per germline, CDR1 SGHTA and CDR2 FQGNSA. Here the CDR3 DNA reads TGTGCCAGCAGCTTTGTGTCATCCACTGAAGCTTTCTTT. Its translation is CASSFVSSTEAFF.

About this clone: Other DNA sequences of this sample code for an identical CDR3. The chain combines TRBV6-5 with TRBJ1-1; D unclear. V was clipped by 3 bases and J by 0 bases, with 8 bases between them. The CDR3 has 14 residues. Germline V gene data show CDR1 as MNHEY and CDR2 as SVGAGI. CDR3 sequence: CASSYVRLNTEAFF. CDR3 sequence (DNA): TGTGCCAGCAGTTATGTCAGGCTGAACACTGAAGCTTTCTTT.

This sequence joins TRBV28 and TRBJ2-7; D is perhaps TRBD1 (6 bases). There are 14 residues in the CDR3. The germline V gene has CDR1 MDHEN and CDR2 SYDVKM. The V and J ends lost 3 bases and 5 bases respectively, with 14 bases between them. CDR3 residues: CASSFPGERNEQYF. The CDR3, as DNA: TGTGCCAGCAGTTTCCCAGGGGAGAGGAACGAGCAGTACTTC.

Concerning this clone itself: The sample has other DNA sequences that encode this CDR3 too. The V call is TRBV10-3, the J call TRBJ2-7; D uncertain. The V gene lost 0 bases and the J gene lost 2 bases, with 11 bases spanning the gap. CDR1 and CDR2 from the germline V gene are ENHRY and SYGVKD. The CDR3 has 15 amino acids. The CDR3, as DNA: TGTGCCATCAGTGAGTCATTGGAAGGCCCCTACGAGCAGTACTTC. Translating gives CAISESLEGPYEQYF.

The genes are TRBV9 and TRBJ2-2, with TRBD2 identical over 9 bases. J gave up 6 bases and V 0 bases, and 9 bases lay outside the gene matches. The CDR3 contains 17 residues. Germline V lookup: CDR1 SGDLS, CDR2 YYNGEE. The CDR3 spells CASSVGLAAGRAGELFF. CDR3 DNA: TGTGCCAGCAGCGTAGGACTAGCGGCTGGTAGGGCCGGGGAGCTGTTTTTT.

The gene calls are TRBV5-6 and TRBJ1-1, with a possible D match to TRBD1 (6 bases). The germline V and J ends were trimmed by 3 bases and 6 bases, with 9 bases remaining between them. The CDR3 covers 12 residues. Per germline, CDR1 SGHDT and CDR2 YYEEEE. DNA for the CDR3: TGTGCCAGCAGCTCGGGGACACCTGAAGCTTTCTTT. Protein sequence: CASSSGTPEAFF.

This clone was detected once. The chain joins TRBV9 to TRBJ2-7; D is undetermined. Per germline, CDR1 SGDLS and CDR2 YYNGEE. This CDR3 has 13 residues. V was trimmed by 4 bases and J by 5 bases, leaving 13 bases between them. The CDR3 here is CASSSGGGDEQYF. CDR3 coding DNA: TGTGCCAGCAGCTCCGGTGGCGGAGACGAGCAGTACTTC.

The chain has TRBV27 and TRBJ1-4; no clear D. The CDR3 totals 14 residues. Looked up from germline, CDR1 is MNHEY and CDR2 is SMNVEV (reference sequence). The V end lost 2 bases, the J end lost 6 bases, and 10 bases lay between the germline ends. CDR3: CASSLNAGHEKLFF. The CDR3 DNA reads TGTGCCAGCAGTTTAAATGCAGGTCATGAAAAACTGTTTTTT.

This clone showed up just once. J is TRBJ2-5 and V is TRBV10-3, with 14 nucleotides matching TRBD2. CDR1 is ENHRY, CDR2 SYGVKD, per germline. The CDR3 is 16 residues long. The V segment lost 6 bases and the J segment 5 bases; nucleotides outside the gene matches: 8. CDR3 in DNA: TGTGCCATCAGCGACCGACTAGCGGGAGGGAATGAGACCCAGTACTTC. It yields the protein CAISDRLAGGNETQYF.

V gene TRBV27 combines with J gene TRBJ1-1, with D perhaps TRBD1 (5 bases). V was pared by 5 bases and J by 5 bases, with 9 bases between. This CDR3 contains 12 residues. Germline V gene sequence: CDR1 MNHEY, CDR2 SMNVEV (reference sequence). CDR3 nucleotides: TGTGCCAGCAGTCAGGGTAGTACTGAAGCTTTCTTT. As protein: CASSQGSTEAFF.

Points on this clone: The identical CDR3 is also encoded by other nucleotide sequences in the sample. V is TRBV27 and J is TRBJ2-7, with D possibly TRBD1 on 6 matching bases. Germline V gives CDR1 MNHEY, CDR2 SMNVEV (reference sequence). This CDR3 spans 13 amino acids. The V end was cut by 2 bases, the J end by 4 bases, with 9 bases between. CDR3 residues: CASSLQGPYEQYF. In nucleotides, the CDR3 is TGTGCCAGCAGTTTACAGGGGCCTTACGAGCAGTACTTC.

The V and J genes are TRBV27 and TRBJ1-4; D possibly corresponds to TRBD1 (6 bases). Trimming left V 6 bases short and J 7 bases short, with 15 bases between. Germline assignment: CDR1 MNHEY and CDR2 SMNVEV (reference sequence). This CDR3 comprises 14 residues. The CDR3 loop is CASSPRGVGEKLFF. DNA of the CDR3: TGTGCCAGCAGCCCCAGGGGTGTGGGTGAAAAACTGTTTTTT.

This clone was seen once. The chain links TRBV9 to TRBJ2-7; 8 positions agree with TRBD2. Germline CDR1 reads SGDLS; CDR2 reads YYNGEE. With V trimmed by 0 bases and J by 0 bases, 8 bases remained unmatched. This CDR3 is built from 17 residues. The CDR3 nucleotides read TGTGCCAGCAGCGTAGCCCCCCGCGGGAGGTTCTCCTACGAGCAGTACTTC. This encodes CASSVAPRGRFSYEQYF.

The CDR3 sequence is CASSEGLQDYRYEQYF. For the CDR3, the DNA is TGTGCCAGCAGTGAGGGGCTACAGGATTATCGTTACGAGCAGTACTTC. This chain uses TRBV2 with TRBJ2-7, with TRBD1 as a possible D gene (5 bases). CDR3 length: 16 residues. Germline CDR1 and CDR2: SNHLY and FYNNEI. Deletions cut 3 bases from V and 4 bases from J, with 19 bases between.

The V gene is TRBV5-3, the J gene TRBJ1-2; TRBD1 matches at 7 bases. TRBV5-3 is noted as an ORF with a role that remains uncertain. V lost 0 bases and J lost 8; bases outside the gene matches: 22. This CDR3 region has 19 residues. CDR3 region: CARSLVMARRWTGFRGYTF. In nucleotides, the CDR3 is TGTGCCAGAAGCTTGGTTATGGCGAGGCGGTGGACAGGATTTAGGGGCTACACCTTC.

On this clone: The sample carries other DNA sequences with the same CDR3. The J gene is TRBJ1-2, the V gene TRBV27, with D perhaps matching TRBD1 (5 bases). The CDR3 has 14 residues. V shed 3 bases and J shed 0 bases, with 8 bases lying between them. Germline CDR1 is MNHEY and CDR2 is SMNVEV (reference sequence). The CDR3 reads CASSFGGSNYGYTF. Written as DNA, the CDR3 is TGTGCCAGCAGTTTCGGGGGATCTAACTATGGCTACACCTTC.

For this clone: The sample contains more than one DNA sequence encoding this CDR3. The chain combines TRBV20-1 with TRBJ2-7; no reliable D call. CDR1 and CDR2 from the germline V gene are DFQATT and SNEGSKA (reference sequence). V lost 1 base and J lost 0, with 1 base in between. The CDR3 consists of 11 residues. CDR3 loop: CSARGSYEQYF. The CDR3 nucleotides read TGCAGTGCTAGAGGCTCCTACGAGCAGTACTTC.

The rearrangement joins TRBV10-3 to TRBJ1-3; D unresolved. V shed 2 bases and J shed 0 bases, with 8 bases lying between them. Germline CDR1 reads ENHRY; CDR2 reads SYGVKD. This CDR3 region has 15 residues. This CDR3 is CAISETAFSGNTIYF. DNA for the CDR3: TGTGCCATCAGTGAGACAGCTTTCTCTGGAAACACCATATATTTT.